The entry below gives a single T cell receptor beta chain sequence along with its context. The data are from a study of cytomegalovirus exposure and HLA in healthy donors. The CDR3 is made up of 15 amino acids. Germline assignment: CDR1 MNHEY and CDR2 SMNVEV (reference sequence). V gave up 2 bases and J gave up 2 bases, with 11 bases separating them. PCR used 60 Vbeta primers and 13 Jbeta primers. Clones were read by immunoSEQ multiplex PCR, and TCRdb kept only the in-frame ones, dropping some. The data show about 160,000 clones, with about 80% seen just once and less than 1.6% held by the top ten. The source is a girl aged 5-17 years in good health and CMV-seropositive. The rearrangement joins TRBV27 to TRBJ2-3, with a possible D match to TRBD1 (5 bases). Sample: PBMCs. CDR3 DNA sequence: TGTGCCAGCAGTTTAGTTTTGGACATCACAGATACGCAGTATTTT. Protein: CASSLVLDITDTQYF.